Relative to its sample, the clone carrying this T cell receptor (beta chain) is medium-sized. The repertoire was sequenced with immunoSEQ multiplex PCR; TCRdb's copy has only in-frame clones and lacks some. Of tens of thousands of clones detected, roughly 90% appear once; the ten largest clones hold approximately 0.97%. Germline CDR1 and CDR2: LGHNA and YNFKEQ. Trimming removed 1 base from V and 6 bases from J; junction bases left unmatched: 4. The CDR3 runs 16 residues. These data originate in a study of T cell changes during pregnancy in multiple sclerosis. This chain connects TRBV4-2 to TRBJ1-4; 11 bases match TRBD1. This material consisted of peripheral blood, taken in the first trimester of pregnancy. The clonotype originates from a female donor in good health, enrolled as a control in a pregnancy study. The CDR3 loop reads CASSQGKGQGDEKLFF. The DNA of the CDR3 is TGTGCCAGCAGCCAAGGCAAGGGACAGGGGGATGAAAAACTGTTTTTT.